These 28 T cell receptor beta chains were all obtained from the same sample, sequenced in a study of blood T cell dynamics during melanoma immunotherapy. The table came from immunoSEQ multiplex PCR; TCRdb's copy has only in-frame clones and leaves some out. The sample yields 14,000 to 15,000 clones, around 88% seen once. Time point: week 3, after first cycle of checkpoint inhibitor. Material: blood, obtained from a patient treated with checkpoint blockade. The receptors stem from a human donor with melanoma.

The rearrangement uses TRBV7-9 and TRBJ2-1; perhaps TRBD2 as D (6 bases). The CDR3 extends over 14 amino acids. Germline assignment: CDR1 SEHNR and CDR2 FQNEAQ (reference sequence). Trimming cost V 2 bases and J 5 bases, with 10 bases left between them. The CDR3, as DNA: TGTGCCAGCAGCTTAAAGGGACTGAACAATGAGCAGTTCTTC. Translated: CASSLKGLNNEQFF. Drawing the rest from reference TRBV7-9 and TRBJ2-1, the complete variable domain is DTGVSQNPRHKITKRGQNVTFRCDPISEHNRLYWYRQTLGQGPEFLTYFQNEAQLEKSRLLSDRFSAERPKGSFSTLEIQRTEQGDSAMYLCASSLKGLNNEQFFGPGTRLTVL.

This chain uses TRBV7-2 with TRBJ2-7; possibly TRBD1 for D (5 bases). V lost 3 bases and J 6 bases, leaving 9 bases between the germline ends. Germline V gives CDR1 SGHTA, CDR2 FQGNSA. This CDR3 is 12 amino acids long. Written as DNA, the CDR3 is TGTGCCAGCAGCTTCTCAGGGCGCGAGCAGTACTTC. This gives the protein CASSFSGREQYF.

The CDR3 nucleotides are TGTGCCAGCGGACGGAAAGGGGACACTGAAGCTTTCTTT. Translating it yields CASGRKGDTEAFF. V usage is TRBV7-2 and J usage is TRBJ1-1; a possible D gene is TRBD1 (5 bases). Looked up from germline, CDR1 is SGHTA and CDR2 is FQGNSA. The CDR3 length is 13 residues. V was trimmed by 8 bases and J by 3 bases, leaving 13 bases between them.

The chain's CDR3 is CASSFTSVVETQYF. The CDR3 DNA sequence: TGTGCCAGCAGTTTCACTAGCGTGGTTGAGACCCAGTACTTC. The rearrangement joins TRBV28 to TRBJ2-5; 7 positions match TRBD2. Germline trimming cut 3 bases from V and 5 bases from J; bases unmatched to any gene: 6. The CDR3 runs 14 residues. Germline CDR1 MDHEN, CDR2 SYDVKM.

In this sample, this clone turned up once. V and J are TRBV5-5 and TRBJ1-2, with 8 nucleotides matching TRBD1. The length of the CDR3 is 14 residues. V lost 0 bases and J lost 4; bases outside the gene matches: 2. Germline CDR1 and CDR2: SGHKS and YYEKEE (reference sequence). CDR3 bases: TGTGCCAGCAGCTTGGGGACAGGGTTCTATGGCTACACCTTC. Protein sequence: CASSLGTGFYGYTF.

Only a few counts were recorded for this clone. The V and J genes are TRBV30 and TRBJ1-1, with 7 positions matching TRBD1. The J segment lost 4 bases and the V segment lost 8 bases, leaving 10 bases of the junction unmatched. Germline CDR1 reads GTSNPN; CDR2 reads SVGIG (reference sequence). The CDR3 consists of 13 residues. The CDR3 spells CAGGGAWTTEAFF. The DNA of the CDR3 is TGTGCCGGAGGGGGCGCGTGGACCACTGAAGCTTTCTTT.

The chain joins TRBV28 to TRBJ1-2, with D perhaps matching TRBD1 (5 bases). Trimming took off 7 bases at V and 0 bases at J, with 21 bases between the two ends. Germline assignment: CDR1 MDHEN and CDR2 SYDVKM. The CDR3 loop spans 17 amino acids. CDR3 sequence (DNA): TGTGCCAGCAACAAACGGGACGGACTAACCACTAACTATGGCTACACCTTC. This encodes CASNKRDGLTTNYGYTF.

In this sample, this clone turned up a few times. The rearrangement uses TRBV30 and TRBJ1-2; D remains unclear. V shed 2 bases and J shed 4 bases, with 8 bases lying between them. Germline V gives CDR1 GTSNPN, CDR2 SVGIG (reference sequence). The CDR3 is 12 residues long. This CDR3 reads CAWSPQSYGYTF. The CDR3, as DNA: TGTGCCTGGAGTCCCCAGTCCTATGGCTACACCTTC.

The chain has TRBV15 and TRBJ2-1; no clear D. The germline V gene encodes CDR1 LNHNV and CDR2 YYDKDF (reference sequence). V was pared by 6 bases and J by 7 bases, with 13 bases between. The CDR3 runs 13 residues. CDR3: CATSTRWGNEQFF. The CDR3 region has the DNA TGTGCCACCAGTACGAGGTGGGGAAATGAGCAGTTCTTC.

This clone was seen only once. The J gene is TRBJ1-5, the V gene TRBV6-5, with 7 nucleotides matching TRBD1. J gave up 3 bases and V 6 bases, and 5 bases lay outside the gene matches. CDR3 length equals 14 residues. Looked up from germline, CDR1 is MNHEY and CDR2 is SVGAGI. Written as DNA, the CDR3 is TGTGCCAGCAGACCCGACAGGGACAATCAGCCCCAGCATTTT. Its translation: CASRPDRDNQPQHF.

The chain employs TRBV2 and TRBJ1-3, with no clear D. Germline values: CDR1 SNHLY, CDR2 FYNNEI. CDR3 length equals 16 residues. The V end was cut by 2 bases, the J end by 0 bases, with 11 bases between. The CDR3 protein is CASSERRAGSGNTIYF. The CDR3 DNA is TGTGCCAGCAGTGAAAGGAGGGCAGGCTCTGGAAACACCATATATTTT.

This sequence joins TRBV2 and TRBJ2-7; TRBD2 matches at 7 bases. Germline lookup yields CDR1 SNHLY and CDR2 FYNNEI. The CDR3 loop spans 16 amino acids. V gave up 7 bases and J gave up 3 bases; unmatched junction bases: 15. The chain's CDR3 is CASNDHLGGGIYEQYF. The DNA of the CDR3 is TGTGCCAGCAATGACCATCTCGGCGGGGGTATCTACGAGCAGTACTTC.

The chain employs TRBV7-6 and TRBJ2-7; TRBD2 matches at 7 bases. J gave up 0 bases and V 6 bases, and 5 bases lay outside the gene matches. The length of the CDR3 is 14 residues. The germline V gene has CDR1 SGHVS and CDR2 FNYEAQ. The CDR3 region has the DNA TGTGCCAGCAGGCCCCAGCGGGACTCCTACGAGCAGTACTTC. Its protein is CASRPQRDSYEQYF. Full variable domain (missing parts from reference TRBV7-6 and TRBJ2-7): GAGVSQSPRYKVTKRGQDVALRCDPISGHVSLYWYRQALGQGPEFLTYFNYEAQQDKSGLPNDRFSAERPEGSISTLTIQRTEQRDSAMYRCASRPQRDSYEQYFGPGTRLTVT.

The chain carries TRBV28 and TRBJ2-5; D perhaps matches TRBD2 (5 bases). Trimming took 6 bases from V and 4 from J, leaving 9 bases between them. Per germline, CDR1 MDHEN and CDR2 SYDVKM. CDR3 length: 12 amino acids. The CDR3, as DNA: TGTGCCAGCAGACAAGGAGGAGAGACCCAGTACTTC. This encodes CASRQGGETQYF.

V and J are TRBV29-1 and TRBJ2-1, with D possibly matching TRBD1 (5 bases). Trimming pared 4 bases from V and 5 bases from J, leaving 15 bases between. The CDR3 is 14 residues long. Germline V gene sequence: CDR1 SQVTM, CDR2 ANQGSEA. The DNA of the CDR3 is TGCAGCGTTGGGGGCCAGGCAAATAACAATGAGCAGTTCTTC. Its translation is CSVGGQANNNEQFF.

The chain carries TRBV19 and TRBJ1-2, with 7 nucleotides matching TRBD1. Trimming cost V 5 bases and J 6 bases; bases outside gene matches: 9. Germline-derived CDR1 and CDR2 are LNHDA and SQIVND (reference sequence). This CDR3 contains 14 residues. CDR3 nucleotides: TGTGCCAGTAGTGTGACCAGGGGGATCGATGGCTACACCTTC. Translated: CASSVTRGIDGYTF.

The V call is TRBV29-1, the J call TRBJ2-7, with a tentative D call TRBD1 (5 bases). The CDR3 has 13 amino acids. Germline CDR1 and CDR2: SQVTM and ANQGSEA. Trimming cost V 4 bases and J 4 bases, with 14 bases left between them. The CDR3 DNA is TGCAGCGTTGGAATAGGGGTCCCATACGAGCAGTACTTC. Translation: CSVGIGVPYEQYF.

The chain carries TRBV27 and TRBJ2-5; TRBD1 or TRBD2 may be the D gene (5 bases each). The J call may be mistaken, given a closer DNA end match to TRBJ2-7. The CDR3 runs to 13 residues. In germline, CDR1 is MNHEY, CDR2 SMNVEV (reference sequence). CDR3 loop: CASSSGPTHEQYF. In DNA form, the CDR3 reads TGTGCCAGCAGTTCGGGACCGACCCACGAGCAGTACTTC.

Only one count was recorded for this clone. The CDR3 DNA follows: TGTGCCAGCATCCGGCGGGAGGACAATGAGCAGTTCTTC. Encoded protein: CASIRREDNEQFF. The genes are TRBV28 and TRBJ2-1; 8 bases agree with TRBD2. CDR3 length: 13 residues. The V gene's germline CDR1 is MDHEN and CDR2 SYDVKM. J was trimmed by 5 bases and V by 7 bases; bases with no gene match: 4.

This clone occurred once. The DNA of the CDR3 is TGTGCCAGCAGCCGAGGGACAGGGGGCTGGAACGAGCAGTACTTC. This codes for CASSRGTGGWNEQYF. The chain uses TRBV7-2 and TRBJ2-5; 12 bases map to TRBD1. With the DNA end fitting TRBJ2-7 better, the J assignment may be wrong. Germline V gene data show CDR1 as SGHTA and CDR2 as FQGNSA. This CDR3 has 15 amino acids.

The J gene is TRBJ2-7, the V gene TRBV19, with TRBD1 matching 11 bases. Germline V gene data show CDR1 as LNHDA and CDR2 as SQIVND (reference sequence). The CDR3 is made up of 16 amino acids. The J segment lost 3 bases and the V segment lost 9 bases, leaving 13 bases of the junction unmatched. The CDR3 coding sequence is TGTGCCAGCTCCCGGACAGGGGGCCAAACTTACTACGAGCAGTACTTC. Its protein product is CASSRTGGQTYYEQYF.

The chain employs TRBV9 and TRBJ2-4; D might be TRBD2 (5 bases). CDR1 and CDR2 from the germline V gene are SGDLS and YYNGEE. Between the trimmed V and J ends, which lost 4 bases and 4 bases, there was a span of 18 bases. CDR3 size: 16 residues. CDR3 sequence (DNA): TGTGCCAGCAGCCCGGGAACACTAGGGAAAAAAAACATTCAGTACTTC. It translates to CASSPGTLGKKNIQYF.

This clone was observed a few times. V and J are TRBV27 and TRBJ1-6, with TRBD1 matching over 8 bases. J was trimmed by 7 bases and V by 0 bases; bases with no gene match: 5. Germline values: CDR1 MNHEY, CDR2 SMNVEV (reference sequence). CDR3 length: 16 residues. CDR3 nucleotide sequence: TGTGCCAGCAGTTTATCTGGACAGGGTTTCAATTCACCCCTCCACTTT. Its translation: CASSLSGQGFNSPLHF.

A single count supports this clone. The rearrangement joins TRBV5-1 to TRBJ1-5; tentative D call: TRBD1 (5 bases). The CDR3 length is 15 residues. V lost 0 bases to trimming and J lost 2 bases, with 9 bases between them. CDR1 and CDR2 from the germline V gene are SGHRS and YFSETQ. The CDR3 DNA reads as TGCGCCAGCAGCTTGGGCCAGGGAGGCAATCAGCCCCAGCATTTT. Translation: CASSLGQGGNQPQHF.

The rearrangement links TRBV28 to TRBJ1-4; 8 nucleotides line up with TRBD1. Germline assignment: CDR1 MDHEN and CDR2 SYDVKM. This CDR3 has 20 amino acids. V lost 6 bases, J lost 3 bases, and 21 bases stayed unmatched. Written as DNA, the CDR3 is TGTGCCAGCAGCCTCCCGGGTTTTCTCCAGGGGGCGGTGGCTAATGAAAAACTGTTTTTT. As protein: CASSLPGFLQGAVANEKLFF. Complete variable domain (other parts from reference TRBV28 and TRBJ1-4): DVKVTQSSRYLVKRTGEKVFLECVQDMDHENMFWYRQDPGLGLRLIYFSYDVKMKEKGDIPEGYSVSREKKERFSLILESASTNQTSMYLCASSLPGFLQGAVANEKLFFGSGTQLSVL.

CDR3: CASSLVGGSGYTF. CDR3 DNA sequence: TGTGCCAGCAGCTTAGTCGGGGGGTCTGGCTACACCTTC. The genes are TRBV7-6 and TRBJ1-2; tentatively, D is TRBD1 (5 bases). Germline V gene sequence: CDR1 SGHVS, CDR2 FNYEAQ. The CDR3 extends over 13 amino acids. V was trimmed by 1 base and J by 7 bases, leaving 10 bases between them.

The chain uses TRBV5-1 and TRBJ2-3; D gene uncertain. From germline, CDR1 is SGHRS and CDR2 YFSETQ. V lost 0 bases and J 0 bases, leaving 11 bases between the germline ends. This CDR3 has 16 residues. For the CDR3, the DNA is TGCGCCAGCAGCTTGGGGTCAGCCACTAGCACAGATACGCAGTATTTT. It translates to CASSLGSATSTDTQYF.

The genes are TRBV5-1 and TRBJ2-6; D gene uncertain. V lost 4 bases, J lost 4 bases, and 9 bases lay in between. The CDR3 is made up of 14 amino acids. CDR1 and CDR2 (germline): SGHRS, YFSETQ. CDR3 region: CASSPRFGANVLTF. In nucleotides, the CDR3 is TGCGCCAGCAGCCCCAGGTTCGGGGCCAACGTCCTGACTTTC.